The source of this T cell receptor beta chain is a study of blood T cell repertoires in COVID-19 (dated by TCRdb to the early 2020s). For the study in its entirety: Samples from collaborators originated in the United States, Italy and Spain and spanned both the acute and convalescent phases of COVID-19. The material from the prospective study consisted of cDNA or gDNA derived from T cells, B-cell-depleted T cells, or PBMCs. The dataset comprised deeply sampled blood TCRbeta repertoires from subjects exposed to, actively infected with, or recovered from COVID-19. The repertoires were made available in a free public database intended to serve as a resource for research on the immune response to SARS-CoV-2. Samples were obtained from the ongoing ImmuneRACE study (first 160 participants) and from 1,200 or so subjects provided by 6 global collaborators. A de-identified subject ID, COVID-19 status, age in years and sex were almost always included in the sample metadata. Where HLA class I and class II types were available, the types were taken from metadata supplied by the sample provider, not from assay-based typing.

Beyond this particular receptor, the publication reports: The amount of clinical and demographic metadata varied by source and participant and was provided uncurated.

TCRbeta CDR3 regions were amplified from genomic DNA by means of the immunoSEQ Assay, a bias-controlled multiplex PCR. In the paper's pipeline: Nucleated cell counts per sample were estimated from amplification of reference gene primers within the assay. Sequence reads were collapsed and filtered to measure the absolute abundance of every unique TCRbeta CDR3 rearrangement. For each sample, productive Simpson clonality was calculated as the square root of Simpson's diversity index across productive rearrangements. Entries here come from immuneACCESS through TCRdb and include only in-frame sequences with V and J called. Some clones fail to appear in such tables; in the studies checked, an unresolved V gene covers under half of the shortfall, and the cause of the remainder is unknown. From that table come the V and J calls and clone size; the DNA was used to work out D and trimming. The sample includes about 130,000 clones, with about 79% observed a single time. The ten largest clones capture 15% to 20% of the sample.

Comments on this clone: There is no known antigen for this receptor. No base-level quality is on record; no much larger clone is a single base apart.

The collaborating institutions used their own protocols to collect whole blood in K2EDTA tubes. For TCRbeta analysis, collaborator samples were shipped as frozen whole blood, as isolated PBMCs, or as DNA extracted from either sample type. V and J lose 1 base and 2 bases, and a span of 7 bases separates them. In the germline V gene (reference sequence), CDR1 corresponds to WNHNN and CDR2 to SYGVQD. From cysteine to phenylalanine, the CDR3 is 14 amino acids long. Only the CDR3 part of the read is kept: 42 bases, read in frame from the first base. This chain is built from TRBV10-1 and TRBJ2-3; matching of 5 bases hints at TRBD1 as the D gene. This sequence originates from a woman aged 45-60 years with acute or convalescent COVID-19. The sequenced sample consisted of peripheral blood. CDR3 reads: CASSEWGSTDTQYF. The DNA is as follows: TGCGCCAGCAGTGAGTGGGGCTCCACAGATACGCAGTATTTT.